In its sample, the clone carrying this T cell receptor (beta chain) was seen a few times. TCRdb redid the calling of the RACE reads with MiXCR, one entry per CDR3 protein. The sample consists of a few hundred thousand distinct CDR3 sequences, roughly 8% of them appearing once. Regarding time point: pre-sensitization, week 0. The treatment was: therapeutic diphenylcyclopropenone sensitization with weekly scalp DPC. The data originate from a study of human T cells and chemical hapten exposure. The CDR3 spans 13 residues. V gave up 0 bases and J gave up 4 bases, with 8 bases separating them. The germline CDR1 and CDR2 sequences are SGHRS and YFSETQ.

The material was whole blood, obtained in connection with sensitization to the hapten diphenylcyclopropenone (DPC). The sequence came from a young man with alopecia areata. Some clones in this sample may be carry-over from other donors' samples. The rearrangement uses TRBV5-1 and TRBJ2-7; D unresolved. The DNA for the CDR3 is TGCGCCAGCAGCTTGGCCGGCAGGTACGAGCAGTACTTC. Protein: CASSLAGRYEQYF.